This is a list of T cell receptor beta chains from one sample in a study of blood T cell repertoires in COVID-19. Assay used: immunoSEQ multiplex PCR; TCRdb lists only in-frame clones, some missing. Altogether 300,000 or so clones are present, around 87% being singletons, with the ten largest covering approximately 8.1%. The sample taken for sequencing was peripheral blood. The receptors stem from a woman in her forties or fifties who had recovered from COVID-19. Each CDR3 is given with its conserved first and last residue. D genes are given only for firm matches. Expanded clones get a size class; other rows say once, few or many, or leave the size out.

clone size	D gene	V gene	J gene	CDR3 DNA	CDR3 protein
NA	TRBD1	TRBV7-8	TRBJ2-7	TGTGCCAGCAGCTTAAACCCGGGACAGGGTCCAGAGCAGTACTTC	CASSLNPGQGPEQYF
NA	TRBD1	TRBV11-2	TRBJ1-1	TGTGCCAGCAGTTTACAGGGGGTGGGGACTGAAGCTTTCTTT	CASSLQGVGTEAFF
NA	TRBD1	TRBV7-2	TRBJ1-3	TGTGCCAGCAGCTCATTAGGGGGCACAGGAAACACCATATATTTT	CASSSLGGTGNTIYF
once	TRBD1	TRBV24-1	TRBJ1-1	TGTGCCACCAGGGGGGACAGCTATGAAGCTTTCTTT	CATRGDSYEAFF
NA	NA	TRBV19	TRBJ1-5	TGTGCCAGTAAAGGTGGCAGGGCTGGCAATCAGCCCCAGCATTTT	CASKGGRAGNQPQHF
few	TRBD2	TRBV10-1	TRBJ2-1	TGCGCCAGCAGCCGCACCGCTAGCGGGAGGGCCTCTTATGAGCAGTTCTTC	CASSRTASGRASYEQFF
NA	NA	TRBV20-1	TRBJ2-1	TGCAGTGCTAGTCACGGGGAGAGCTCCTACAATGAGCAGTTCTTC	CSASHGESSYNEQFF
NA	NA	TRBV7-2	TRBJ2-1	TGTGCCAGCAGCTTTGGGGCACCGAATGAGCAGTTCTTC	CASSFGAPNEQFF
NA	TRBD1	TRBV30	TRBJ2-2	TGTGCCTGGAGTGTACATCGGCCAGGGGGTGTGGGGGAGCTGTTTTTT	CAWSVHRPGGVGELFF
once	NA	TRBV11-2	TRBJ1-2	TGTGCCAGCAGCTTAGGGGCAGGGTATGGCTACACCTTC	CASSLGAGYGYTF
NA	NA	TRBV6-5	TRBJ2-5	TGTGCCAGCACGCGTTCAGGTGGTGAGACCCAGTACTTC	CASTRSGGETQYF
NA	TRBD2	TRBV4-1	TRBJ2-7	TGCGCCAGCAGCGCACAGACTAGCGGCGTCTACGAGCAGTACTTC	CASSAQTSGVYEQYF
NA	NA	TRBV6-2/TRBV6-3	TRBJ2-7	TGTGCCAGCAGTTACTCGGGGTTGCGTCAAGGGTCGAGACTAGGTCTCTACGAGCAGTACTTC	CASSYSGLRQGSRLGLYEQYF
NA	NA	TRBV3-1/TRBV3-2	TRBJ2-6	TGTGCCAGCAGCTCGCCTTACAGGGGGGGATCTGGGGCCAACGTCCTGACTTTC	CASSSPYRGGSGANVLTF
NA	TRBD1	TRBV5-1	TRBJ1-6	TGCGCCAGCAGCCAGAAACAGGGGGCGAATTCACCCCTCCACTTT	CASSQKQGANSPLHF
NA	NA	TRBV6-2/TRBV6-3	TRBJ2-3	TGTGCCAGCAGCGAGCAGCGGAATGGGAAAGATACGCAGTATTTT	CASSEQRNGKDTQYF
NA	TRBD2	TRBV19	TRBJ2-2	TGTGCCAGTACCCCTCAAAGCGGGGGGGTCGGGGAGCTGTTTTTT	CASTPQSGGVGELFF
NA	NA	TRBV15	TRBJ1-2	TGTGCCACCAGCAGAGATCGTCTTGGAGGGGTTTACACCTTC	CATSRDRLGGVYTF
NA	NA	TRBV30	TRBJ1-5	TGTGCTACCAAGAACAGGGTTCAGCCCCAGCATTTT	CATKNRVQPQHF
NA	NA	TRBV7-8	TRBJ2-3	TGTGCCAGCAGCCCAGTGTCGGATACGCAGTATTTT	CASSPVSDTQYF
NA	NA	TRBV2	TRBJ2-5	TGTGCCAGCAGTGAAGCCCGGACAGATCGAGAGACCCAGTACTTC	CASSEARTDRETQYF
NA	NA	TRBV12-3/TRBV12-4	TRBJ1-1	TGTGCCAGCAGTCTTACAGGGCCCACTGAAGCTTTCTTT	CASSLTGPTEAFF
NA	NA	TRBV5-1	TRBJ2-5	TGCGCCAGCAGCTTGGTAGGTGCGGAGCAACAGTACTTC	CASSLVGAEQQYF